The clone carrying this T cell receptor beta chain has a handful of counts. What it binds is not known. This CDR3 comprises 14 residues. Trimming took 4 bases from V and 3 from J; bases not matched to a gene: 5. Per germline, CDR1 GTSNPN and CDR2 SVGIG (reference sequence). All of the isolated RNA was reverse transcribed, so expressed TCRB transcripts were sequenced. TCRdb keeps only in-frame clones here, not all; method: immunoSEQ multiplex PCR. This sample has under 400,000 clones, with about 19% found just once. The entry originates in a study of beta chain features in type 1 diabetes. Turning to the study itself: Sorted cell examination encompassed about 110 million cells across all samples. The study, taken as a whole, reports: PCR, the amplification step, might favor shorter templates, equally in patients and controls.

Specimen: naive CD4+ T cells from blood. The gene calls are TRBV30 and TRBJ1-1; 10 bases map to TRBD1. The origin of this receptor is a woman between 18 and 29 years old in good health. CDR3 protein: CAWIGDRGYTEAFF. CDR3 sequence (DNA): TGTGCCTGGATCGGGGACAGGGGTTACACTGAAGCTTTCTTT.